The TCR beta chain described here comes from a study of blood T cell repertoires in COVID-19. About the research overall: Researchers got acute and convalescent COVID-19 samples from the United States, Italy and Spain. PBMCs, B-cell-depleted T cells, or T cells were the source of the cDNA or gDNA that made up the material.

In the study's own analysis: It was from reference gene primer amplification that nucleated cell counts were estimated. The repertoire was sequenced with immunoSEQ multiplex PCR; TCRdb's copy has only in-frame clones and lacks some. The DNA gave D and trimming, while V, J and clone size come from that table. The profile covers about 130,000 clones, with about 76% appearing a single time and 8% to 9.5% taken by the ten largest. This clone has just one count. Germline CDR1 LGHDT, CDR2 YNNKEL (reference sequence). The CDR3 spans 15 residues. The junction had 8 bases not matched to a gene; V was cut back by 7 bases and J by 1 base.

Material for sequencing was peripheral blood. This chain uses TRBV3-1 (or the pseudogene TRBV3-2) with TRBJ2-3; 7 nucleotides align to TRBD1. The source of this sequence is a woman aged 55-70 years with active or convalescent COVID-19. The CDR3 here is CASNNWDRRTDTQYF. CDR3 nucleotides: TGTGCCAGCAACAATTGGGACAGACGCACAGATACGCAGTATTTT.